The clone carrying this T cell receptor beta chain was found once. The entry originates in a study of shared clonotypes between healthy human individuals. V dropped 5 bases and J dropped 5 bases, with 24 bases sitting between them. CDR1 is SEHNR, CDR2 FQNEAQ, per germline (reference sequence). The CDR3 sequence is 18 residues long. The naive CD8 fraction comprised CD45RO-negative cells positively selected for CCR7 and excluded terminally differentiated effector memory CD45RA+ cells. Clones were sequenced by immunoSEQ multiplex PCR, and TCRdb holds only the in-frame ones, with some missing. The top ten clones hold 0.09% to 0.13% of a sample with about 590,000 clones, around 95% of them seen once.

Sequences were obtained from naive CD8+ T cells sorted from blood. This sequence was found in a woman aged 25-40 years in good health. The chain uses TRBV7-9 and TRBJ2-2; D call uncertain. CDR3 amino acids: CASSTTLGSRYPTGELFF. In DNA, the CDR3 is TGTGCCAGCAGCACCACGTTAGGGTCTCGGTACCCGACCGGGGAGCTGTTTTTT.